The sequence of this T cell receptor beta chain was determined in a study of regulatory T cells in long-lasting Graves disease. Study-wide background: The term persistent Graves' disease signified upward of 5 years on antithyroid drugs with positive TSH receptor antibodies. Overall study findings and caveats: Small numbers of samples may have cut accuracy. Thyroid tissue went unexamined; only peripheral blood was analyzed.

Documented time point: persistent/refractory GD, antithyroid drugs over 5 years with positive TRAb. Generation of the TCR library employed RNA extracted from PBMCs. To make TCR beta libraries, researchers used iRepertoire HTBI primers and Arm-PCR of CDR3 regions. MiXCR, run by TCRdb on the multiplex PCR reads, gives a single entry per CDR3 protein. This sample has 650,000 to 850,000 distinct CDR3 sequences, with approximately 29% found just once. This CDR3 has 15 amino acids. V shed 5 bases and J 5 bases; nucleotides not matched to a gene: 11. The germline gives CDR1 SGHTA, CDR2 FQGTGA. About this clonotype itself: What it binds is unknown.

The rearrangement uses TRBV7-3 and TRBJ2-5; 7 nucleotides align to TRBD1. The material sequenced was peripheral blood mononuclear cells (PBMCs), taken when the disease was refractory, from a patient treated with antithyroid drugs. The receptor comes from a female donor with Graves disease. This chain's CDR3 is CASSPGQANGETQYF. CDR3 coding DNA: TGTGCCAGCAGCCCCGGACAGGCCAACGGGGAGACCCAGTACTTC.